A single sample gave rise to the 32 T cell receptor beta chains below, sequenced in a study of T-cell reconstitution after alpha-beta-depleted transplantation in children. Findings of the study overall: Fresh T-cell production supplied most of the T-cell counts and diversity seen one year after transplant.

The antigens for these receptors are not known. During its preparation, the TCRbeta library received unique molecular identifiers. One entry per CDR3 protein results from TCRdb running MiXCR on the PCR reads. The sample records 330,000 or so distinct CDR3 sequences, 6% to 10% being singletons. The sequencing here drew on peripheral blood, taken 360 days after TCRalphabeta/CD19-depleted stem cell transplant. The receptors here all came from a female patient aged 2-15 years who had a stem cell transplant for Fanconi anemia, so the T cells may come from the graft donor.

This clonotype was recorded many times. V is TRBV20-1 and J is TRBJ2-1, with 9 bases matching TRBD2. J gave up 7 bases and V 3 bases, and 10 bases lay outside the gene matches. This CDR3 spans 15 amino acids. Germline V lookup: CDR1 DFQATT, CDR2 SNEGSKA (reference sequence). CDR3 sequence: CSASGQLAGINEQFF. The CDR3 region has the DNA TGCAGTGCTAGTGGTCAGCTAGCGGGGATAAATGAGCAGTTCTTC.

The chain combines TRBV5-1 with TRBJ1-4; D not resolved. V lost 0 bases and J 7 bases, leaving 13 bases between the germline ends. The CDR3 is 15 amino acids. Germline CDR1 and CDR2: SGHRS and YFSETQ. The CDR3 nucleotides read TGCGCCAGCAGCTTGGGTGCGGGGTCGGCTGAAAAACTGTTTTTT. Amino acids: CASSLGAGSAEKLFF.

The chain uses TRBV7-8 and TRBJ1-2; possible D gene TRBD1, 5 bases. The CDR3 spans 17 residues. V lost 0 bases and J lost 5, with 19 bases in between. CDR1 is SGHVS, CDR2 FQNEAQ, per germline. In nucleotides, the CDR3 is TGTGCCAGCAGCTTAGCAGTCGGACACAAGATGGGATATGGCTACACCTTC. It translates to CASSLAVGHKMGYGYTF.

This clonotype was counted ten times or more. V gene TRBV20-1 combines with J gene TRBJ1-1; maybe TRBD1 (5 bases). Trimming cost V 6 bases and J 1 base, with 9 bases left between them. This CDR3 comprises 12 residues. Looked up from germline, CDR1 is DFQATT and CDR2 is SNEGSKA (reference sequence). The CDR3 reads CSAGTENTEAFF. CDR3 sequence (DNA): TGCAGTGCGGGGACGGAGAACACTGAAGCTTTCTTT.

This clonotype was recorded at least ten times. This rearrangement joins TRBV3-1 to TRBJ2-4; maybe TRBD2 (6 bases). The CDR3 totals 13 residues. CDR1 and CDR2 (germline): LGHDT, YNNKEL (reference sequence). Trimming pared 3 bases from V and 7 bases from J, leaving 10 bases between. CDR3 in amino acids: CASSQRGTNIQYF. The CDR3 region has the DNA TGTGCCAGCAGCCAGCGGGGAACGAACATTCAGTACTTC.

This clonotype occurred many times. This chain joins TRBV5-1 and TRBJ1-1; no reliable D call. The CDR3 length is 14 residues. With 0 bases removed from V and 1 base from J, the gap between germline ends came to 7 bases. Germline V lookup: CDR1 SGHRS, CDR2 YFSETQ. This chain's CDR3 is CASSLAAANTEAFF. The CDR3 nucleotides read TGCGCCAGCAGCTTGGCGGCAGCGAACACTGAAGCTTTCTTT.

This clonotype was recorded at least ten times. The chain is built from TRBV7-8 and TRBJ1-1; 11 positions agree with TRBD1. Germline V gene lookup returns CDR1 SGHVS and CDR2 FQNEAQ. This CDR3 is built from 15 residues. V shed 6 bases, J shed 3 bases, and the junction held 6 bases outside the gene matches. Here the CDR3 reads CASRTPGQGDTEAFF. In DNA, the CDR3 is TGTGCCAGCAGAACCCCGGGACAGGGGGACACTGAAGCTTTCTTT.

This clonotype appeared once. The chain recombines TRBV30 with TRBJ1-5, with D uncertain. The germline V gene encodes CDR1 GTSNPN and CDR2 SVGIG (reference sequence). This CDR3 has 14 amino acids. V lost 2 bases and J 5 bases, leaving 13 bases between the germline ends. In nucleotides, the CDR3 is TGTGCCTGGAGTTCGACGGGTTTCGATCAGCCCCAGCATTTT. Translation gives CAWSSTGFDQPQHF.

This rearrangement joins TRBV3-1 to TRBJ1-5; D ambiguous. CDR3 length equals 14 residues. Per the germline V gene, CDR1 is LGHDT and CDR2 is YNNKEL (reference sequence). Trimming removed 2 bases from V and 1 base from J, with 6 bases in between. For the CDR3, the DNA is TGTGCCAGCAGCCAACCCCCGAGCAATCAGCCCCAGCATTTT. This translates into CASSQPPSNQPQHF.

The chain carries TRBV3-1 and TRBJ1-2, with unresolved D. The germline V gene has CDR1 LGHDT and CDR2 YNNKEL (reference sequence). There are 16 residues in the CDR3. V lost 1 base and J 7 bases, leaving 19 bases between the germline ends. CDR3 loop: CASSQVFTPLDGGYTF. The CDR3 DNA is TGTGCCAGCAGCCAAGTTTTCACACCCTTGGACGGTGGCTACACCTTC.

This clonotype has a count of ten or more. The DNA for the CDR3 is TGCAGTGCGGCTAGGGTGGCAACTAATGAAAAACTGTTTTTT. Translation gives CSAARVATNEKLFF. J is TRBJ1-4 and V is TRBV20-1; D is ambiguous. Trimming shortened V by 6 bases and J by 0 bases, and 11 bases separated the two germline ends. Germline CDR1 reads DFQATT; CDR2 reads SNEGSKA (reference sequence). The CDR3 is made up of 14 amino acids.

V usage is TRBV3-1 and J usage is TRBJ1-5; the D is unclear. The CDR3 has 14 residues. The V and J ends lost 0 bases and 4 bases respectively, with 7 bases between them. Germline CDR1 and CDR2: LGHDT and YNNKEL (reference sequence). In DNA, the CDR3 is TGTGCCAGCAGCCAAGATTACGGTAATCAGCCCCAGCATTTT. Its protein is CASSQDYGNQPQHF.

The chain carries TRBV5-6 and TRBJ2-3; a possible D gene is TRBD2 (6 bases). This CDR3 has 14 residues. Trimming shortened V by 1 base and J by 6 bases, and 12 bases separated the two germline ends. Germline V gene sequence: CDR1 SGHDT, CDR2 YYEEEE. The CDR3, as DNA: TGTGCCAGCAGCTTGCCACCCGGGAGTGATACGCAGTATTTT. Amino acid sequence: CASSLPPGSDTQYF.

The table lists this clonotype with many counts. The gene calls are TRBV20-1 and TRBJ1-1, with TRBD1 as a possible D gene (5 bases). The CDR3 extends over 14 amino acids. Germline CDR1 is DFQATT and CDR2 is SNEGSKA (reference sequence). V was shortened by 0 bases and J by 0 bases, with 8 bases between the two germline ends. CDR3 amino acids: CSARDWGMNTEAFF. CDR3 in DNA: TGCAGTGCTAGAGATTGGGGGATGAACACTGAAGCTTTCTTT.

This clonotype was detected ten times or more. The rearrangement links TRBV20-1 to TRBJ2-2, with 7 positions matching TRBD2. The CDR3 is 14 residues long. J lost 0 bases, V lost 7 bases, and 5 bases had no gene match. Germline V CDR1 and CDR2: DFQATT, SNEGSKA (reference sequence). The CDR3 coding sequence is TGCAGTGGGGGGAGGGGCGCGAACACCGGGGAGCTGTTTTTT. This translates into CSGGRGANTGELFF.

This clonotype was seen many times. This rearrangement joins TRBV5-1 to TRBJ2-2; D assignment may be TRBD1 or TRBD2 (5 bases each). Germline V lookup: CDR1 SGHRS, CDR2 YFSETQ. The CDR3 loop spans 14 amino acids. V was cut by 6 bases and J by 7 bases, with 16 bases left in between. CDR3 loop: CASTSGPPGGELFF. CDR3 DNA: TGCGCCAGCACCTCGGGACCCCCGGGCGGGGAGCTGTTTTTT.

This chain joins TRBV5-6 and TRBJ1-1; D uncertain. V lost 1 base and J 1 base, leaving 11 bases between the germline ends. The CDR3 runs to 15 residues. Germline lookup yields CDR1 SGHDT and CDR2 YYEEEE. Written as DNA, the CDR3 is TGTGCCAGCAGCTTGAGGTTTGCAGGGAACACTGAAGCTTTCTTT. Translated, it gives CASSLRFAGNTEAFF. Variable domain in full (rest from reference TRBV5-6 and TRBJ1-1): DAGVTQSPTHLIKTRGQQVTLRCSPKSGHDTVSWYQQALGQGPQFIFQYYEEEERQRGNFPDRFSGHQFPNYSSELNVNALLLGDSALYLCASSLRFAGNTEAFFGQGTRLTVV.

This clonotype was seen more than once but under ten times. The genes are TRBV10-3 and TRBJ2-5; TRBD2 matches 12 bases. CDR3 size: 15 residues. Unmatched junction bases numbered 5, after V lost 7 bases and J lost 2 bases. Per the germline V gene, CDR1 is ENHRY and CDR2 is SYGVKD. For the CDR3, the DNA is TGTGCCATCAAAGGGACTAGCGGGTCGCAAGAGACCCAGTACTTC. Residues: CAIKGTSGSQETQYF.

The rearrangement uses TRBV7-9 and TRBJ2-2, with a possible D match to TRBD2 (6 bases). Between the trimmed V and J ends, which lost 5 bases and 6 bases, there was a span of 16 bases. CDR3 length equals 15 residues. Germline CDR1 is SEHNR and CDR2 is FQNEAQ (reference sequence). CDR3: CASSPLASGAGELFF. The CDR3 DNA reads as TGTGCCAGCAGCCCCCTAGCGAGTGGGGCCGGGGAGCTGTTTTTT.

This clonotype was recorded a few times. The chain couples TRBV5-1 to TRBJ2-7; 10 bases align to TRBD2. Germline-derived CDR1 and CDR2 are SGHRS and YFSETQ. V dropped 8 bases and J dropped 9; count of bases not matched to a gene: 14. The CDR3 is made up of 14 amino acids. The CDR3 region is CASMEASGGRGQYF. CDR3 DNA: TGCGCCAGTATGGAGGCTAGCGGGGGCCGAGGGCAGTACTTC.

This clonotype turned up a few times. The chain couples TRBV3-1 to TRBJ2-5; unclear D gene. Trimming shortened V by 3 bases and J by 5 bases, and 10 bases separated the two germline ends. Germline CDR1 LGHDT, CDR2 YNNKEL (reference sequence). The CDR3 is 13 amino acids. This CDR3 is CASSQGRKETQYF. The CDR3 DNA reads as TGTGCCAGCAGCCAGGGTCGGAAGGAGACCCAGTACTTC.

This clonotype was picked up many times. The CDR3 sequence is CASSPGLMNTEAFF. The CDR3 coding sequence is TGTGCCAGCAGCCCGGGACTCATGAACACTGAAGCTTTCTTT. V is TRBV7-2 and J is TRBJ1-1; D possibly corresponds to TRBD1 (5 bases). In germline, CDR1 is SGHTA, CDR2 FQGNSA. CDR3 size: 14 residues. V dropped 5 bases and J dropped 0 bases, with 10 bases sitting between them.

This clonotype appeared a single time. The junction and the germline gene differ at one end; a read error may be behind it. The CDR3 DNA reads as TGCGCCAGCAGCCAATTCGATGCGGGGGGCCGCCAGGAGACCCGGTACTTC. It encodes CASSQFDAGGRQETRYF. V usage is TRBV4-3 and J usage is TRBJ2-5; 8 bases are a match to TRBD2. This CDR3 region has 17 residues. The germline V gene encodes CDR1 LGHNA and CDR2 YSLEER.

In its sample, this clonotype was seen many times. This chain connects TRBV9 to TRBJ2-2; 11 nucleotides line up with TRBD2. Trimming cost V 2 bases and J 2 bases; bases outside gene matches: 5. Germline V gene lookup returns CDR1 SGDLS and CDR2 YYNGEE. CDR3 length: 17 amino acids. The CDR3 coding sequence is TGTGCCAGCAGCGTGGGACTAGCGGTGATAAACACCGGGGAGCTGTTTTTT. Its protein is CASSVGLAVINTGELFF.

This clonotype was seen a few times. J is TRBJ1-6 and V is TRBV30; maybe TRBD1 (5 bases). CDR1 and CDR2 from the germline V gene are GTSNPN and SVGIG (reference sequence). The V gene lost 3 bases and the J gene lost 7 bases, with 13 bases spanning the gap. CDR3 length: 14 residues. This chain's CDR3 is CAWRPQGRNSPLHF. The CDR3, as DNA: TGTGCCTGGAGACCTCAGGGCAGGAATTCACCCCTCCACTTT.

This chain joins TRBV6-1 and TRBJ1-5; D ambiguous. The V gene lost 2 bases and the J gene lost 0 bases, with 14 bases spanning the gap. Germline loops: CDR1 MNHNS, CDR2 SASEGT. This CDR3 has 17 residues. CDR3 in DNA: TGTGCCAGCAGTGAATTACGGGCGGCGTATAGCAATCAGCCCCAGCATTTT. Protein sequence: CASSELRAAYSNQPQHF.

This clonotype was detected ten times or more. The J gene is TRBJ1-1, the V gene TRBV20-1; D remains ambiguous. The V and J ends lost 6 bases and 1 base respectively, with 9 bases between them. CDR1 is DFQATT, CDR2 SNEGSKA, per germline (reference sequence). The CDR3 covers 12 residues. CDR3 loop: CSASPWNTEAFF. As DNA, the CDR3 is TGCAGTGCCAGCCCATGGAACACTGAAGCTTTCTTT.

V usage is TRBV5-1 and J usage is TRBJ1-2, with D uncertain. Germline lookup yields CDR1 SGHRS and CDR2 YFSETQ. The V and J ends lost 0 bases and 4 bases respectively, with 19 bases between them. The CDR3 contains 17 residues. CDR3 DNA: TGCGCCAGCAGCTTGGAGATACTTGGAGGCCGGGGCTATGGCTACACCTTC. Its protein is CASSLEILGGRGYGYTF.

This clonotype appeared many times. This chain uses TRBV20-1 with TRBJ1-6; no firm D call. V lost 3 bases to trimming and J lost 1 base, with 10 bases between them. There are 15 residues in the CDR3. Looked up from germline, CDR1 is DFQATT and CDR2 is SNEGSKA (reference sequence). CDR3: CSARERESYNSPLHF. DNA for the CDR3: TGCAGTGCTAGGGAGAGGGAGTCCTATAATTCACCCCTCCACTTT.

This chain uses TRBV6-5 with TRBJ1-1; perhaps TRBD1 as D (5 bases). Per the germline V gene, CDR1 is MNHEY and CDR2 is SVGAGI. CDR3 length: 13 residues. V lost 4 bases and J 7 bases, leaving 13 bases between the germline ends. For the CDR3, the DNA is TGTGCCAGCAGTTCCCGGGACGGAAATGAAGCTTTCTTT. This encodes CASSSRDGNEAFF.

This clonotype was counted at least ten times. The chain is built from TRBV12-3 or TRBV12-4 and TRBJ2-5; D gene uncertain. The CDR3 spans 13 residues. V was cut by 5 bases and J by 0 bases, with 7 bases left in between. DNA of the CDR3: TGTGCCAGCAGTGACGTCTACCAAGAGACCCAGTACTTC. It codes for CASSDVYQETQYF.

This clonotype was counted many times. The chain carries TRBV12-3 or TRBV12-4 and TRBJ2-1; 12 positions agree with TRBD2. J lost 13 bases, V lost 7 bases, and 8 bases had no gene match. The CDR3 length is 13 residues. This CDR3 reads CASTLGLAGFQFF. CDR3 bases: TGTGCCAGCACCCTCGGACTAGCGGGGTTTCAGTTCTTC.